This T cell receptor beta chain is drawn from a study of T cells in Graves' hyperthyroidism and ophthalmopathy. This clonotype was detected only a few times. What it recognizes is unknown. Per germline, CDR1 ENHRY and CDR2 SYGVKD. V was cut by 4 bases and J by 1 base, with 11 bases left in between. This CDR3 is 15 amino acids long. It was RNA transcripts that yielded the amplified TCR beta CDR3 regions. In the first-round RT-PCR of the TCR CDR3, the HTBI primer set was used. One entry per CDR3 protein results from TCRdb running MiXCR on the multiplex PCR reads. The sample shows over 300,000 distinct CDR3 sequences, about 15% of them seen only once. Study outcomes and limitations: Patients with ophthalmopathy were separated from those with stable hyperthyroidism by a 13 V-J model. Peripheral blood also featured most of the thyroid clonotypes expanded above 0.001. Ophthalmopathy was identified by the model a median about seven months ahead of onset.

Diagnoses were established using clinical symptoms, serum thyroxine and TRAb, thyroid ultrasound and orbital computed tomography. The sequencing input was blood. The source is a woman in her sixties or seventies with Graves' hyperthyroidism. The rearrangement links TRBV10-3 to TRBJ2-1, with D possibly called TRBD1 or TRBD2 (5 bases each). CDR3 bases: TGTGCCATCAGTGCCCGGGACGGATCCTACAATGAGCAGTTCTTC. It codes for CAISARDGSYNEQFF.